A selection of T cell receptor beta chains follows, all from one sample in a study of shared clonotypes between healthy human individuals. Data came from immunoSEQ multiplex PCR; TCRdb stores just in-frame clones and leaves some out. This table holds 450,000 to 600,000 clones, approximately 85% found once. The sequenced sample consisted of PBMCs. The source is a woman aged 40-49 years in good health. Some clones in this sample may be carry-over from other donors' samples. Each CDR3 is given with its conserved first and last residue. D genes are given only for firm matches. Part of the rows lack a size; the others show once, few, many or a class for expanded clones.

>-|TRBV5-4|-|TRBJ1-2
CASSLDRARQYGYTF
TGTGCCAGCAGCTTGGACAGGGCGAGGCAATATGGCTACACCTTC
>-|TRBV5-1|-|TRBJ1-2
CASSLSPGMEYGYTF
TGCGCCAGCAGCTTAAGTCCGGGGATGGAGTATGGCTACACCTTC
>-|TRBV7-2|-|TRBJ2-7
CASSLRGQGGKQYF
TGTGCCAGCAGCTTACGGGGTCAGGGGGGCAAACAGTACTTC
>-|TRBV7-8|TRBD1|TRBJ2-1
CASSPRDRDYNEQFF
TGTGCCAGCAGCCCTCGGGACAGGGACTACAATGAGCAGTTCTTC
>-|TRBV6-1|-|TRBJ2-3
CASSEGSVGYDTQYF
TGTGCCAGCAGTGAAGGCAGTGTGGGGTATGATACGCAGTATTTT
>-|TRBV6-6|-|TRBJ1-5
CASREGGDSQPQHF
TGTGCCAGCAGAGAAGGAGGGGATTCCCAGCCCCAGCATTTT
>-|TRBV10-2|-|TRBJ2-7
CASSEGGRAGLPAQYF
TGCGCCAGCAGTGAAGGCGGGCGGGCGGGACTCCCCGCCCAGTACTTC
>few|TRBV28|-|TRBJ1-4
CASSSKYKGSREKLFF
TGTGCCAGCAGTTCTAAGTATAAGGGGTCCCGTGAAAAACTGTTTTTT
>-|TRBV30|-|TRBJ2-5
CAWSVGGSGGETQYF
TGTGCCTGGAGTGTGGGGGGAAGTGGCGGGGAGACCCAGTACTTC
>-|TRBV7-8|-|TRBJ2-1
CASSVAGLAPLDEQFF
TGTGCCAGCAGCGTAGCCGGGCTAGCGCCTTTGGATGAGCAGTTCTTC
>-|TRBV27|-|TRBJ2-3
CASRGTAGDTQYF
TGTGCCAGCAGGGGGACCGCGGGGGATACGCAGTATTTT
>-|TRBV18|-|TRBJ2-1
CASSPGSDRNNEQFF
TGTGCCAGCTCACCAGGGTCGGACAGAAACAATGAGCAGTTCTTC
>-|TRBV7-2|TRBD1|TRBJ1-2
CASSLDRGINGYTF
TGTGCCAGCAGCTTGGACAGGGGAATTAACGGCTACACCTTC
>-|TRBV19|-|TRBJ2-5
CASSIPGTRETQYF
TGTGCCAGTAGTATCCCGGGAACCAGGGAGACCCAGTACTTC
>-|TRBV18|-|TRBJ2-5
CASSPPPSQGMTQYF
TGTGCCAGCTCACCACCCCCCTCCCAGGGTATGACCCAGTACTTC
>once|TRBV15|TRBD1|TRBJ2-3
CATSRRTGGIDTQYF
TGTGCCACCAGCAGACGGACAGGGGGCATAGATACGCAGTATTTT
>-|TRBV18|-|TRBJ1-3
CASSPLDSGNTIYF
TGTGCCAGCTCACCCCTCGACTCTGGAAACACCATATATTTT
>-|TRBV7-2|TRBD1|TRBJ2-7
CASSLGQGPIYEQYF
TGTGCCAGCAGCTTAGGACAGGGGCCGATCTACGAGCAGTACTTC
>few|TRBV10-1|TRBD1|TRBJ1-2
CASRGQRPYGYTF
TGCGCCAGCAGGGGACAGAGACCCTATGGCTACACCTTC
>-|TRBV11-3|-|TRBJ2-1
CASSSTPRDRGVNEQFF
TGTGCCAGCAGCAGTACACCGCGGGACAGAGGGGTCAATGAGCAGTTCTTC
>once|TRBV28|-|TRBJ2-1
CASSTVGATYNEQFF
TGTGCCAGCAGTACGGTGGGGGCCACCTACAATGAGCAGTTCTTC
>-|TRBV29-1|TRBD1|TRBJ2-7
CSVGGTGISYEQYF
TGCAGCGTTGGAGGGACAGGGATCTCCTACGAGCAGTACTTC
>-|TRBV6-6|TRBD1|TRBJ2-2
CASSYSQGDTGELFF
TGTGCCAGCAGTTACTCACAGGGGGACACCGGGGAGCTGTTTTTT
>-|TRBV9|-|TRBJ2-7
CASSVAPTADYEQYF
TGTGCCAGCAGCGTAGCACCGACAGCAGACTACGAGCAGTACTTC
>-|TRBV5-4|TRBD2|TRBJ2-2
CASSSLKAGVSGELFF
TGTGCCAGCAGCTCCCTTAAAGCGGGAGTTTCCGGGGAGCTGTTTTTT
>-|TRBV30|TRBD1|TRBJ1-5
CAWSGGQGGRYSNQPQHF
TGTGCCTGGAGTGGAGGACAGGGCGGTCGTTATAGCAATCAGCCCCAGCATTTT
>-|TRBV4-3|TRBD1|TRBJ1-2
CASSQDGQVAGYTF
TGCGCCAGCAGCCAAGATGGACAGGTGGCTGGCTACACCTTC
>-|TRBV28|TRBD2|TRBJ2-7
CASSPGLALYEQYF
TGTGCCAGCAGTCCGGGACTAGCGCTCTACGAGCAGTACTTC
>-|TRBV27|-|TRBJ2-3
CASSSLKTTDTQYF
TGTGCCAGCAGTTCCCTAAAGACGACAGATACGCAGTATTTT
>-|TRBV5-1|-|TRBJ2-3
CASTPTVQGTDTQYF
TGCGCCAGCACCCCGACGGTCCAGGGCACAGATACGCAGTATTTT
>-|TRBV2|-|TRBJ2-6
CASSVSSGANVLTF
TGTGCCAGCAGTGTGTCCTCTGGGGCCAACGTCCTGACTTTC
>-|TRBV7-3|-|TRBJ2-1
CASSLGTDREQFF
TGTGCCAGCAGCTTAGGGACCGACCGGGAGCAGTTCTTC
>few|TRBV29-1|-|TRBJ1-1
CSVAQGAQDTEAFF
TGCAGCGTTGCACAGGGTGCCCAGGACACTGAAGCTTTCTTT
>-|TRBV15|-|TRBJ2-7
CATSRDQGGPYEQYF
TGTGCCACCAGCAGAGATCAGGGTGGGCCCTACGAGCAGTACTTC
>-|TRBV7-2|-|TRBJ1-1
CASSLVPGLSFF
TGTGCCAGCAGCTTAGTGCCAGGGCTGTCTTTCTTT
>-|TRBV29-1|-|TRBJ2-1
CSVVRPLSSYNEQFF
TGCAGCGTAGTCCGACCCTTAAGCTCCTACAATGAGCAGTTCTTC
>-|TRBV5-1|TRBD1|TRBJ1-3
CASSSQGVGSGNTIYF
TGCGCCAGCAGCTCACAGGGGGTCGGCTCTGGAAACACCATATATTTT
>-|TRBV5-1|TRBD1|TRBJ2-3
CASSLGYGQGITDTQYF
TGCGCCAGCAGCTTGGGTTACGGACAGGGGATCACAGATACGCAGTATTTT
>-|TRBV7-2|-|TRBJ1-5
CASSLMEGGSQPQHF
TGTGCCAGCAGCTTAATGGAGGGAGGGTCTCAGCCCCAGCATTTT
>-|TRBV11-3|TRBD2|TRBJ2-1
CASSPGLAGGPYNEQFF
TGTGCCAGCAGCCCGGGACTAGCGGGAGGGCCCTACAATGAGCAGTTCTTC
>-|TRBV7-3|-|TRBJ1-1
CASSYTQSSREAFF
TGTGCCAGCAGCTACACCCAATCGTCCCGTGAAGCTTTCTTT
>-|TRBV7-2|TRBD1|TRBJ2-5
CASSGNRGKETQYF
TGTGCCAGCAGCGGTAACAGGGGAAAGGAGACCCAGTACTTC